This section outlines one TCR beta chain sequence together with its context. Memory CD4+ cells were the fraction left after CD45RA+ naive selection. V shed 3 bases, J shed 0 bases, and the junction held 8 bases outside the gene matches. From germline, CDR1 is KGHSH and CDR2 LQKENI. The CDR3 has 17 residues. Assay: immunoSEQ multiplex PCR; the TCRdb copy retains only in-frame clones and omits some. The sample records fewer than 400,000 clones, approximately 74% being singletons. The sample originates from a study of shared clonotypes between healthy human individuals. The material sequenced was memory CD4+ T cells sorted from blood. Subset here: CD45RA-negative fraction. The chain combines TRBV18 with TRBJ2-1; 7 bases agree with TRBD1. The sequence was obtained from a man aged 25 to 45 in good health. The CDR3 sequence: CASSPQVTGYSYNEQFF. The CDR3 coding sequence is TGTGCCAGCTCACCTCAGGTGACAGGGTACTCCTACAATGAGCAGTTCTTC.